This T cell receptor beta chain was found in a study of T-cell memory formation after mild COVID-19. Across the study: Clusters were largely donor specific.

5'RACE primed at constant segments yielded TCR alpha and TCR beta cDNA libraries bearing sample barcodes and UMIs. In TCRdb, the 5' RACE reads were re-called with MiXCR into one record per CDR3 protein. The table lists 200,000 to 250,000 distinct CDR3 sequences, 9.4% of them singletons. A word on this clonotype: Antigen specificity is unknown.

This CDR3 comprises 16 residues. V was cut by 0 bases and J by 2 bases, with 14 bases left in between. Germline CDR1 is SEHNR and CDR2 is FQNEAQ (reference sequence). Study conclusions and caveats: Confirmation was lacking for SARS-CoV-2 specificity of second-wave clones that peaked on day 37. CM and EM subsets held most contracting CD4+ clones; EMRA held CD8+ ones.

This sequence joins TRBV7-9 and TRBJ2-7; TRBD2 might be the D (6 bases). Sequencing was carried out using PBMCs or a T cell subset sorted from them (not recorded which). The clonotype originates from a man aged 18-30 years who had mild COVID-19 (a few samples of this study predate the infection). Cell type and time point are not known. The CDR3 coding sequence is TGTGCCAGCAGCTTAGCCACGCAGGGAGGTGCCTACGAGCAGTACTTC. As protein: CASSLATQGGAYEQYF.